Sequencing of this TCR beta chain was carried out in a study of T-cell memory formation after mild COVID-19. Each CDR3 protein gets one entry after TCRdb re-called the 5' RACE reads with MiXCR. The table has about 270,000 distinct CDR3 sequences, 15% to 20% seen once. The germline V gene encodes CDR1 LGHNA and CDR2 YSLEER. V shed 0 bases and J 8 bases; nucleotides not matched to a gene: 15. The CDR3 is made up of 18 amino acids. Sequenced sample: PBMCs or a T cell subset sorted from them (not recorded which). The sequence was collected from a man between 18 and 29 years old who had mild COVID-19 (a few samples of this study predate the infection). Cell type and time point are not known. V gene TRBV4-3 combines with J gene TRBJ2-1; 8 nucleotides agree with TRBD2. The CDR3, as DNA: TGCGCCAGCAGCCAAGATCTCGCGGGGGCTAGCGGGTCCGATGAGCAGTTCTTC. Protein sequence: CASSQDLAGASGSDEQFF.